This T cell receptor (beta chain) came from a study of T cell responses to AZD1222 COVID-19 vaccine. TCRdb's copy holds only in-frame clones and misses some; the assay was immunoSEQ multiplex PCR. Of around 140,000 clones detected, just over 90% appear once; the ten largest clones hold 0.7% to 1%. Germline values: CDR1 GTSNPN, CDR2 SVGIG (reference sequence). V was shortened by 1 base and J by 2 bases, with 6 bases between the two germline ends. This CDR3 spans 13 amino acids. This clone was observed a single time. Its antigen is as yet unknown. Study observations and caveats: Spike-specific TCR breadth and depth rose after two AZD1222 doses.

The origin of this receptor is an adult in good health. The sequencing used peripheral blood, collected on day 0 of MenACWY control vaccination. V is TRBV30 and J is TRBJ1-5, with D uncertain. The CDR3 sequence: CAWSDLGNQPQHF. The CDR3 coding sequence is TGTGCCTGGAGTGACCTGGGCAATCAGCCCCAGCATTTT.